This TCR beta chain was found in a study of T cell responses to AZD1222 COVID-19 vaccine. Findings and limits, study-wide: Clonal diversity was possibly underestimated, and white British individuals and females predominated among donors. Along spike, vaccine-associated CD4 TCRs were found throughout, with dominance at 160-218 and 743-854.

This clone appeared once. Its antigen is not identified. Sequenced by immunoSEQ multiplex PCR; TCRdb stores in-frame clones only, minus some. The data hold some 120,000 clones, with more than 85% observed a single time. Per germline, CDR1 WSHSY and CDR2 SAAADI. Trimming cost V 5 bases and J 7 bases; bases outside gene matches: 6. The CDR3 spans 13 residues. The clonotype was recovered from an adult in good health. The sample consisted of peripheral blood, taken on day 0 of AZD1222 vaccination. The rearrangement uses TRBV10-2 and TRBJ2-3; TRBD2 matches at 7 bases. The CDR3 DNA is TGCGCCAGCAGTCCTAGCGGACCCAATACGCAGTATTTT. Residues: CASSPSGPNTQYF.